The clone carrying this T cell receptor (delta chain) was counted between two and nine times. What it recognizes is unknown. The V and J ends lost 0 bases and 8 bases respectively, with 25 bases between them. In germline, CDR1 is TSWWSYY, CDR2 QGS. The CDR3 is 18 amino acids. The sample belongs to a study of delta chains in infants with herpesvirus infections. Study outcomes and limitations: Caveat: small sample size and no race- or environment-matched controls.

PBMC RNA was reverse transcribed using gamma-chain- and delta-chain-specific primers. TCRdb re-called the RT-PCR reads using CATT. The sample lists 1,300 to 1,500 delta-chain clones, roughly 30% seen once, with more than 7% in the top ten. The sequence was collected from a human donor who was a Ugandan infant, either HIV-exposed or HIV-unexposed (not recorded which). The rearrangement links TRDV1 to TRDJ1, with D tentatively TRDD2 or TRDD3 (7 bases each). The sequencing here drew on peripheral blood, taken at time point 1 of longitudinal follow-up. This chain's CDR3 is CALGELLPSLLGTNKLIF. The CDR3 DNA follows: TGTGCTCTTGGGGAACTACTTCCTAGCCTACTGGGGACCAACAAACTCATCTTT.